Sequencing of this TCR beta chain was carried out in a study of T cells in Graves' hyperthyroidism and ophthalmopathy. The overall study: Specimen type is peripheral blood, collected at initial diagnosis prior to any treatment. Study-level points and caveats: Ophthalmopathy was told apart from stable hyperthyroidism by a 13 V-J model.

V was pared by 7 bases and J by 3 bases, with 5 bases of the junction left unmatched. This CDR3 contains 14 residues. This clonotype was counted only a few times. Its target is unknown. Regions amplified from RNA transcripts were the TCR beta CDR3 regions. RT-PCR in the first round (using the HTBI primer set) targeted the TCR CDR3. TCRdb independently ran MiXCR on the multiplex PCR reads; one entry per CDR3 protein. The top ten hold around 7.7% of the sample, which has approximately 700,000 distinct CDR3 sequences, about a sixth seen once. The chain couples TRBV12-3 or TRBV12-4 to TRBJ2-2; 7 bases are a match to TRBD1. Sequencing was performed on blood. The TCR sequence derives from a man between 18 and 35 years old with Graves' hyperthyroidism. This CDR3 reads CASKSTGDTGELFF. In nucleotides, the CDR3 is TGTGCCAGCAAATCTACAGGGGACACCGGGGAGCTGTTTTTT.